The source of this TCR beta chain is a study of blood T cell repertoires in COVID-19. On the study more broadly: COVID-19 samples from acute and convalescent phases originated in the United States, Italy and Spain. Sources were T cells, B-cell-depleted T cells, or PBMCs; the material itself was cDNA or gDNA.

Study processing details: Nucleated cell counts were estimated from reference gene primer amplification. The table came from immunoSEQ multiplex PCR; TCRdb's copy has only in-frame clones and leaves some out. V and J calls and clone size are given by that table; D and trimming were obtained from the DNA. Here the sample spans tens of thousands of clones, approximately 90% being singletons. The V segment lost 1 base and the J segment 5 bases; nucleotides outside the gene matches: 17. CDR1 is PRHDT, CDR2 FYEKMQ, per germline (reference sequence). The CDR3 is 18 amino acids. The genes are TRBV13 and TRBJ2-7, with 7 bases that match TRBD2. This TCR was recovered from a man aged 55 to 70 with acute or convalescent COVID-19. Sequencing was performed on peripheral blood. DNA of the CDR3: TGTGCCAGCAGCTTAGTATATGAGTCGGGGGGAAAGGGCGACGAGCAGTACTTC. It is translated as CASSLVYESGGKGDEQYF.